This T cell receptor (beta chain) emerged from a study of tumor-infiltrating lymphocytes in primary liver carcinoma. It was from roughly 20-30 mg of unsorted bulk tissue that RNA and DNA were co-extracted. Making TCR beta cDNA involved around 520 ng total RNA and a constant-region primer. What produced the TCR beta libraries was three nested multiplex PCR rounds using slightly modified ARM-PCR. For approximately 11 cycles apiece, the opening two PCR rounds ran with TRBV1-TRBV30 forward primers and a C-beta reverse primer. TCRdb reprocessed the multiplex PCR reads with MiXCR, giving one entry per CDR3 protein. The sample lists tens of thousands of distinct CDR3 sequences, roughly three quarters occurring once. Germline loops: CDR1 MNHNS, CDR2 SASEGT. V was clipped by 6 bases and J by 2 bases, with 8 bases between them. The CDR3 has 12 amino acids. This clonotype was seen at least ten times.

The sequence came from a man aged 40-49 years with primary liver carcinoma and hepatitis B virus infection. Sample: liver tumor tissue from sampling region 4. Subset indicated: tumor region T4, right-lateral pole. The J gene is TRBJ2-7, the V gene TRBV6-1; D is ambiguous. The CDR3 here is CASSYHTYEQYF. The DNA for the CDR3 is TGTGCCAGCAGCTACCACACCTACGAGCAGTACTTC.